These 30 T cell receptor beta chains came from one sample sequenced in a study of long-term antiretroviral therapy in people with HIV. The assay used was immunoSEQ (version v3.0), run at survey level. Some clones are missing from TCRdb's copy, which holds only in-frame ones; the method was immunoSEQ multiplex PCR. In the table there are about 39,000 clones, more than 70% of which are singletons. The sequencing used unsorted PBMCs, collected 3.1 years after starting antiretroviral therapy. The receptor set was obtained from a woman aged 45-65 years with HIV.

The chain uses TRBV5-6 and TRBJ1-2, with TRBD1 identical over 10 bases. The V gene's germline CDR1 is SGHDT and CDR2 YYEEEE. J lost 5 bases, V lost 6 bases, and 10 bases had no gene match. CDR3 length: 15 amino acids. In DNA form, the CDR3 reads TGTGCCAGCATGAGAGATGGGACAGGGGCATATGGCTACACCTTC. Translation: CASMRDGTGAYGYTF.

The CDR3: CASSPRESGQPQHF. CDR3 sequence (DNA): TGTGCCAGCTCACCCAGGGAAAGCGGTCAGCCCCAGCATTTT. V usage is TRBV18 and J usage is TRBJ1-5, with D possibly TRBD1 on 5 matching bases. V was pared by 3 bases and J by 6 bases, with 12 bases between. The length of the CDR3 is 14 residues. Germline-derived CDR1 and CDR2 are KGHSH and LQKENI.

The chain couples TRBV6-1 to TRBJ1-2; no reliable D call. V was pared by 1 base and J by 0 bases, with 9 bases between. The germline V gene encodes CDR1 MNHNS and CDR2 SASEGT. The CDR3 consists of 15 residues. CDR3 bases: TGTGCCAGCAGTGAAGGTACAGAAACTAACTATGGCTACACCTTC. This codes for CASSEGTETNYGYTF.

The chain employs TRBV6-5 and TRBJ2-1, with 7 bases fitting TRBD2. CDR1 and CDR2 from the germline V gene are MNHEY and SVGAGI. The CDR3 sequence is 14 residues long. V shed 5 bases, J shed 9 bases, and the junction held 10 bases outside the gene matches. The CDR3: CASSTGTTKVEQFF. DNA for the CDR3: TGTGCCAGCAGTACCGGGACTACTAAGGTTGAGCAGTTCTTC.

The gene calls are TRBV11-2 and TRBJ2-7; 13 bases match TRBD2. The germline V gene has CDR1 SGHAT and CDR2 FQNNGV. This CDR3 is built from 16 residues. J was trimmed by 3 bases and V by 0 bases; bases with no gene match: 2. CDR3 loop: CASSLEGLAGIYEQYF. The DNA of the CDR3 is TGTGCCAGCAGCTTAGAGGGACTAGCGGGGATCTACGAGCAGTACTTC.

The CDR3 sequence is CASRNPLAGGPQRNEQFF. The CDR3 nucleotides are TGTGCCAGCAGGAACCCCTTAGCGGGGGGGCCCCAACGGAATGAGCAGTTCTTC. The rearrangement links TRBV2 to TRBJ2-1; 11 bases fit TRBD2. The CDR3 sequence is 18 residues long. Germline V lookup: CDR1 SNHLY, CDR2 FYNNEI. The V gene end was trimmed by 6 bases and the J gene end by 7 bases; junction bases not matched to a gene: 17.

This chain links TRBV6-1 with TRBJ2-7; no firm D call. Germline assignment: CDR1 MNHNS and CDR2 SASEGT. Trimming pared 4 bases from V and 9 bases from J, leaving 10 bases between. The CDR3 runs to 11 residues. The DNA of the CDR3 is TGTGCCAGCAGTGCGCCTGGTTGGCAGTACTTC. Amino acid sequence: CASSAPGWQYF.

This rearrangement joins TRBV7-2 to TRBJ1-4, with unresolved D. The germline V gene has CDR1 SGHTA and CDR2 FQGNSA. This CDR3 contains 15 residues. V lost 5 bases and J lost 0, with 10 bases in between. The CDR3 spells CASSPLLATNEKLFF. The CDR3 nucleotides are TGTGCCAGCAGCCCCCTGCTTGCAACTAATGAAAAACTGTTTTTT. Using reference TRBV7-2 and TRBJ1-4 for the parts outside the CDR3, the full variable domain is GAGVSQSPSNKVTEKGKDVELRCDPISGHTALYWYRQSLGQGLEFLIYFQGNSAPDKSGLPSDRFSAERTGGSVSTLTIQRTQQEDSAVYLCASSPLLATNEKLFFGSGTQLSVL.

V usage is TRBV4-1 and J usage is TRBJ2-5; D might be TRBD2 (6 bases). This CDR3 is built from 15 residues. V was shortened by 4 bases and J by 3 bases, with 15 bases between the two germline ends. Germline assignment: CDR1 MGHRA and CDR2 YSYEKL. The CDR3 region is CASSLTPLAEETQYF. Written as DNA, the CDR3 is TGCGCCAGCAGCCTTACACCTTTAGCGGAAGAGACCCAGTACTTC.

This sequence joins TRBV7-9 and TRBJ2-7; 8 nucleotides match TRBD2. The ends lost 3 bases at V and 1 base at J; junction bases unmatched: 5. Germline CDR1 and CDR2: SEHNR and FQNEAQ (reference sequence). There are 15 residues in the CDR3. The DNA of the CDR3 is TGTGCCAGCAGCTTCGGCGGGGGGCAGTCCTACGAGCAGTACTTC. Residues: CASSFGGGQSYEQYF.

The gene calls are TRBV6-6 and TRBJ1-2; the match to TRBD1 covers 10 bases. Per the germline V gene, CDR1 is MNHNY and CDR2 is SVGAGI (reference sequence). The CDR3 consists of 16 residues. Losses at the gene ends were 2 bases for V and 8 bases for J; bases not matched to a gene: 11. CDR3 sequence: CASSYPAGTGAGGYTF. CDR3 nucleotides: TGTGCCAGCAGTTACCCCGCCGGGACAGGGGCTGGCGGCTACACCTTC.

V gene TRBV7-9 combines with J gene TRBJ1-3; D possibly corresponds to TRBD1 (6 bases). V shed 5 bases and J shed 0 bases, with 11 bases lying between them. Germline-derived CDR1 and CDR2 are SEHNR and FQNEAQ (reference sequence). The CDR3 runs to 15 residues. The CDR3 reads CASSLDSGSGNTIYF. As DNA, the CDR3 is TGTGCCAGCAGCCTGGACAGTGGCTCTGGAAACACCATATATTTT.

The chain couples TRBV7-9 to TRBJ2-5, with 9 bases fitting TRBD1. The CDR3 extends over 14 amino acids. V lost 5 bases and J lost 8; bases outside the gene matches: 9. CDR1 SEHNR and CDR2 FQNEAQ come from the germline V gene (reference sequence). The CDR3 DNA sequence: TGTGCCAGCAGCCCACAGGGGGCGGCGTCAACCCAGTACTTC. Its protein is CASSPQGAASTQYF.

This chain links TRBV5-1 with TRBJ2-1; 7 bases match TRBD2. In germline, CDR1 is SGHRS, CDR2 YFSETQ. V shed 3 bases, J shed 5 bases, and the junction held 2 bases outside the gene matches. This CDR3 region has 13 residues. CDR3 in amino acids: CASSWGGNNEQFF. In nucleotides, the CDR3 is TGCGCCAGCAGCTGGGGGGGAAACAATGAGCAGTTCTTC.

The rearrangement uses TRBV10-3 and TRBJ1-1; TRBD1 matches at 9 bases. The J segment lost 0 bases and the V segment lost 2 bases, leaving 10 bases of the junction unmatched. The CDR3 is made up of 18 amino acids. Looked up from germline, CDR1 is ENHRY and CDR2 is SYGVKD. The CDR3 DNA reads TGTGCCATCAGTGAGCTCGGACAGGGGATCTTGATGAACACTGAAGCTTTCTTT. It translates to CAISELGQGILMNTEAFF.

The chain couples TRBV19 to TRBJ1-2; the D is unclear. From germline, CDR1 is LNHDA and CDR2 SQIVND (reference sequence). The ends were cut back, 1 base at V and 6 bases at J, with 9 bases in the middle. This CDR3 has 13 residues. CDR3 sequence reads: CASSIGPEDGYTF. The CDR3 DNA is TGTGCCAGTAGTATAGGGCCAGAGGATGGCTACACCTTC.

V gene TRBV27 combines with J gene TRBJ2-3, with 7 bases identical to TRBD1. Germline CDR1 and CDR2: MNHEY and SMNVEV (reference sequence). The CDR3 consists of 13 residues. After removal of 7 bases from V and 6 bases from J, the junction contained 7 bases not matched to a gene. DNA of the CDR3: TGTGCCAGCACCCCATCGGGACAGGATACGCAGTATTTT. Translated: CASTPSGQDTQYF.

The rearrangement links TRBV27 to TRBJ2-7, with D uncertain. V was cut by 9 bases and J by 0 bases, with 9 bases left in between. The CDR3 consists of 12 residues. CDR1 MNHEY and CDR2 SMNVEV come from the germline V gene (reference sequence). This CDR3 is CASRRTSYEQYF. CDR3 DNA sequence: TGTGCCAGTCGACGGACCTCCTACGAGCAGTACTTC.

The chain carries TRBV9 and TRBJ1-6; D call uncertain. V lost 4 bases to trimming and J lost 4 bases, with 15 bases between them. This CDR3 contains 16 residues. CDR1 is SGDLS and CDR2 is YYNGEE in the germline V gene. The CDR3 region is CASSPNPGVYNSPLHF. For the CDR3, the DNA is TGTGCCAGCAGCCCCAATCCCGGGGTATATAATTCACCCCTCCACTTT.

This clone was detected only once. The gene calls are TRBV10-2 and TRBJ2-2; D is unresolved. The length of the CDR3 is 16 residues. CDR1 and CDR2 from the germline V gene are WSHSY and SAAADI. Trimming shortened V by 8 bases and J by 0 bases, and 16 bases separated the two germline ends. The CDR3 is CASVPASRANTGELFF. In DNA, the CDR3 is TGCGCCAGCGTTCCCGCATCCCGCGCGAACACCGGGGAGCTGTTTTTT.

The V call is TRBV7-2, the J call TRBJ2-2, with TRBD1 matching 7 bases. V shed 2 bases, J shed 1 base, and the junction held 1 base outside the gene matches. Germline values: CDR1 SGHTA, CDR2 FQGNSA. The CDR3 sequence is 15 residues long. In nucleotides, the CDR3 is TGTGCCAGCAGCTTACACAGGGGGAACACCGGGGAGCTGTTTTTT. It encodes CASSLHRGNTGELFF.

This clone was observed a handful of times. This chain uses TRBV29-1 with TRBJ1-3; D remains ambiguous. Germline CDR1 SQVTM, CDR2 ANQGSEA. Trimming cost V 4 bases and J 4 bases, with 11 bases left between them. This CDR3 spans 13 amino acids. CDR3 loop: CSVGEVAGNTIYF. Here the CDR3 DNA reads TGCAGCGTTGGTGAGGTCGCCGGAAACACCATATATTTT.

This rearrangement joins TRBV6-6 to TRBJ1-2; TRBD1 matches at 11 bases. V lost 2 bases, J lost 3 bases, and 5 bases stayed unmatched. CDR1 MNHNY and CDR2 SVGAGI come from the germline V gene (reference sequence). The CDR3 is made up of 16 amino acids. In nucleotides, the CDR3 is TGTGCCAGCAGTTACATGGGGACAGGGGGGGACTATGGCTACACCTTC. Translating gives CASSYMGTGGDYGYTF.

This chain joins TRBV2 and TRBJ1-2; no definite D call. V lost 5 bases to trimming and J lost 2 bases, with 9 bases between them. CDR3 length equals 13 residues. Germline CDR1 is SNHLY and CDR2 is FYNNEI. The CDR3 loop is CASSNSQNYGYTF. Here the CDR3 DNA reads TGTGCCAGCAGTAACAGCCAAAACTATGGCTACACCTTC.

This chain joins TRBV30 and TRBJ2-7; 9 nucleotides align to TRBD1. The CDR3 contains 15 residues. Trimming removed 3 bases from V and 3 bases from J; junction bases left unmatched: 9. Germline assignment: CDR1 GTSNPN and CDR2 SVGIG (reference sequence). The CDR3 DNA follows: TGTGCCTGGAGACGCCCGGGACAGGGTCGCTACGAGCAGTACTTC. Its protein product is CAWRRPGQGRYEQYF. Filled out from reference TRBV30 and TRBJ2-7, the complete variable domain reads SQTIHQWPATLVQPVGSPLSLECTVEGTSNPNLYWYRQAAGRGLQLLFYSVGIGQISSEVPQNLSASRPQDRQFILSSKKLLLSDSGFYLCAWRRPGQGRYEQYFGPGTRLTVT.

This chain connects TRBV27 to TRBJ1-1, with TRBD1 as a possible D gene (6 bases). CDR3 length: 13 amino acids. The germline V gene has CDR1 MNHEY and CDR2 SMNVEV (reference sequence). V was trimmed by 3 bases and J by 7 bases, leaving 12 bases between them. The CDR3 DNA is TGTGCCAGCAGTTTTCGGGGGCAGGGTGAAGCTTTCTTT. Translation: CASSFRGQGEAFF.

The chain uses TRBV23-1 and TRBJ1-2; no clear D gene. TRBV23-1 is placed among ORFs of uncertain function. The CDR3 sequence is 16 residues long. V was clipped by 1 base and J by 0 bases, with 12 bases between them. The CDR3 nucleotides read TGCGCCAGCAGTCAATTGGAGGGCCTAGCTAACTATGGCTACACCTTC. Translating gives CASSQLEGLANYGYTF.

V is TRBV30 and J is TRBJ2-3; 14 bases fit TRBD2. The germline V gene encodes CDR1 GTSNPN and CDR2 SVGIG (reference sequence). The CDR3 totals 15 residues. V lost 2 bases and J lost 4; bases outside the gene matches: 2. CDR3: CAWSLTSGGADTQYF. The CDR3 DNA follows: TGTGCCTGGAGTTTGACTAGCGGGGGGGCAGATACGCAGTATTTT. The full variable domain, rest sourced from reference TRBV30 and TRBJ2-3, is SQTIHQWPATLVQPVGSPLSLECTVEGTSNPNLYWYRQAAGRGLQLLFYSVGIGQISSEVPQNLSASRPQDRQFILSSKKLLLSDSGFYLCAWSLTSGGADTQYFGPGTRLTVL.

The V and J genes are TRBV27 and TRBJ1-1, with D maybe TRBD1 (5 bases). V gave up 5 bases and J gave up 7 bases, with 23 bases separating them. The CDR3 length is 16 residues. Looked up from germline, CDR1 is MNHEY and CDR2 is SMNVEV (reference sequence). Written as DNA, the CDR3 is TGTGCCAGCAGTATCAGACGGGCAGGGAGTTCCCGTGAAGCTTTCTTT. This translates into CASSIRRAGSSREAFF.

The CDR3 coding sequence is TGTGCCAGCACTATAGCAGGCCCCTACGAGCAGTACTTC. Translation gives CASTIAGPYEQYF. The V gene is TRBV7-9, the J gene TRBJ2-7; no clear D. CDR1 SEHNR and CDR2 FQNEAQ come from the germline V gene (reference sequence). Trimming removed 7 bases from V and 2 bases from J, with 12 bases in between. The CDR3 runs 13 residues.